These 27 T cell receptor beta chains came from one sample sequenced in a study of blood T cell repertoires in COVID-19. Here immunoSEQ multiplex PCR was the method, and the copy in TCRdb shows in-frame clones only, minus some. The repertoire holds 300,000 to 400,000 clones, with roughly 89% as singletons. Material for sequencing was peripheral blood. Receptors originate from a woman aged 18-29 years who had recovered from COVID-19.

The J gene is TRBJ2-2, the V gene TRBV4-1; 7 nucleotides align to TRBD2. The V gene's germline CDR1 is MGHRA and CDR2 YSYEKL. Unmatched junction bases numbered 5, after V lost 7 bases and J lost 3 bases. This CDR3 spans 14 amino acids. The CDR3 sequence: CASKPREDTGELFF. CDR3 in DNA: TGCGCCAGCAAACCCCGGGAGGACACCGGGGAGCTGTTTTTT.

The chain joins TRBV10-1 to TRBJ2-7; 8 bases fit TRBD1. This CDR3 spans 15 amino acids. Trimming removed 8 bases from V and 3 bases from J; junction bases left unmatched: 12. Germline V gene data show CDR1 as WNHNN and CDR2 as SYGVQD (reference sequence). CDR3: CASREQGGSSYEQYV. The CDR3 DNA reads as TGCGCCAGCCGGGAACAGGGGGGCTCGAGCTACGAGCAGTACGTC.

CDR3 region: CASSFRVNSPLHF. The DNA for the CDR3 is TGTGCCAGCAGCTTCCGGGTTAATTCACCCCTCCACTTT. The V call is TRBV7-2, the J call TRBJ1-6, with D unclear. Trimming stripped 3 bases from V and 6 bases from J, with 6 bases between. The CDR3 totals 13 residues. The germline gives CDR1 SGHTA, CDR2 FQGNSA.

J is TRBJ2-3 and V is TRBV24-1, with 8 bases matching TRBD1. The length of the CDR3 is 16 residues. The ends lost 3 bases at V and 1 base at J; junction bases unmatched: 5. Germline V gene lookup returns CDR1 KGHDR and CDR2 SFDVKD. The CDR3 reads CATSDGPGGGTDTQYF. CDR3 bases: TGTGCCACCAGTGATGGTCCAGGGGGCGGCACAGATACGCAGTATTTT.

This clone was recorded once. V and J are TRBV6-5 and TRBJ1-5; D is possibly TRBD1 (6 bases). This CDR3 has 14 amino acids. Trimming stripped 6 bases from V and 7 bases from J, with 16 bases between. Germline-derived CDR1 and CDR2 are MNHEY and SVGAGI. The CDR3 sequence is CASRTAGDQQPQHF. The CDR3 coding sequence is TGTGCCAGCAGAACGGCAGGGGACCAGCAGCCCCAGCATTTT.

In DNA, the CDR3 is TGTGCCAGCAGTTATAATGGTGCGACTGAAGCTTTCTTT. Translation gives CASSYNGATEAFF. The chain links TRBV6-2 or TRBV6-3 to TRBJ1-1; D remains unclear. The CDR3 is made up of 13 amino acids. V gave up 3 bases and J gave up 5 bases, with 10 bases separating them. Germline CDR1 and CDR2: MNHEY and SVGEGT.

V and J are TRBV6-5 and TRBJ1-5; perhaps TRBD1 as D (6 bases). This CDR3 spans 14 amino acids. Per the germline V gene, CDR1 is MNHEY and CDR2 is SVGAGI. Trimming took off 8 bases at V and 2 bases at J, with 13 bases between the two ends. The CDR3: CASSTGPGNQPQHF. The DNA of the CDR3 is TGTGCCAGCTCTACAGGGCCGGGCAATCAGCCCCAGCATTTT.

The CDR3 bases are TGTGCCACAGCGGCCTCTACCGTTGCAACTAATGAAAAACTGTTTTTT. Protein sequence: CATAASTVATNEKLFF. The chain links TRBV19 to TRBJ1-4; D is unclear. The length of the CDR3 is 16 residues. Germline V lookup: CDR1 LNHDA, CDR2 SQIVND (reference sequence). Trimming pared 10 bases from V and 0 bases from J, leaving 18 bases between.

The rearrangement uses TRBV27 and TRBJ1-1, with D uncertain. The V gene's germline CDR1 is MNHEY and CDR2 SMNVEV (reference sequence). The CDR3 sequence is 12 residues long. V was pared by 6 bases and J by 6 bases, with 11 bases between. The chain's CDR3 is CASSSRFAEAFF. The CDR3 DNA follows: TGTGCCAGCAGCTCCCGTTTTGCTGAAGCTTTCTTT.

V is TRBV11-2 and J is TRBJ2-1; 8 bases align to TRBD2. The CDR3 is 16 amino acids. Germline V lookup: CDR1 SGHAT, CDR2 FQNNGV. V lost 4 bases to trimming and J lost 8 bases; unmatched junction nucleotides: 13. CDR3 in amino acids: CASSYVVGLGFYEQFF. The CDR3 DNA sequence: TGTGCCAGCAGCTACGTAGTGGGACTAGGATTCTATGAGCAGTTCTTC. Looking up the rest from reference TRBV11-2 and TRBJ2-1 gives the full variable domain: EAGVAQSPRYKIIEKRQSVAFWCNPISGHATLYWYQQILGQGPKLLIQFQNNGVVDDSQLPKDRFSAERLKGVDSTLKIQPAKLEDSAVYLCASSYVVGLGFYEQFFGPGTRLTVL.

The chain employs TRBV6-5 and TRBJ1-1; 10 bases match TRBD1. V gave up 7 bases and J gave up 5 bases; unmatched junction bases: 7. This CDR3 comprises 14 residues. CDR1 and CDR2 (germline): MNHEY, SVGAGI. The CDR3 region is CASTLDRGRTEAFF. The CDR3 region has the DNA TGTGCCAGCACCCTAGACAGGGGGCGAACTGAAGCTTTCTTT.

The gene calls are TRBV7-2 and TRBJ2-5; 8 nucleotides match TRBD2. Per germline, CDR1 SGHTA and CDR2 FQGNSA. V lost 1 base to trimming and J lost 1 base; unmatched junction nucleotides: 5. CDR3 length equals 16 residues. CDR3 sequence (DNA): TGTGCCAGCAGCTTAGTAGGCGGGAGGACCCAAGAGACCCAGTACTTC. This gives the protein CASSLVGGRTQETQYF.

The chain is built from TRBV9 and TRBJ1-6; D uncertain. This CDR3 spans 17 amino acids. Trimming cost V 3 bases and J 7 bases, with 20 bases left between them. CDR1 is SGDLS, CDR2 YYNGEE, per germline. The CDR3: CASSASPAPNGNSPLHF. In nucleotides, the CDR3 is TGTGCCAGCAGCGCGTCACCGGCCCCGAACGGGAATTCACCCCTCCACTTT.

CDR3 nucleotide sequence: TGTGCCTGGAGGCTAGCGGGAGGGGTCGGTTCCCAGTATTTT. The encoded protein is CAWRLAGGVGSQYF. The chain links TRBV30 to TRBJ2-3; 12 bases match TRBD2. The germline V gene encodes CDR1 GTSNPN and CDR2 SVGIG (reference sequence). The ends lost 3 bases at V and 12 bases at J; junction bases unmatched: 10. The CDR3 is 14 amino acids.

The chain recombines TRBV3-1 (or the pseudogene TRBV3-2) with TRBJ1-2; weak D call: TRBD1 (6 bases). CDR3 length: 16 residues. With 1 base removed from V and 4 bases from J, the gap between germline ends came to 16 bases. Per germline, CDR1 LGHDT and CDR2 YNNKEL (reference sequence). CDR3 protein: CASSQGIQGGVYGYTF. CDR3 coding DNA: TGTGCCAGCAGCCAAGGAATTCAAGGGGGAGTCTATGGCTACACCTTC.

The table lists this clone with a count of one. CDR3 residues: CASSLAARGRTEAFF. As DNA, the CDR3 is TGTGCCAGCAGCTTAGCGGCCAGGGGCAGGACTGAAGCTTTCTTT. The rearrangement joins TRBV7-9 to TRBJ1-1, with a weak D call TRBD1 (6 bases). Germline loops: CDR1 SEHNR, CDR2 FQNEAQ (reference sequence). V shed 0 bases and J shed 5 bases, with 13 bases lying between them. CDR3 size: 15 residues.

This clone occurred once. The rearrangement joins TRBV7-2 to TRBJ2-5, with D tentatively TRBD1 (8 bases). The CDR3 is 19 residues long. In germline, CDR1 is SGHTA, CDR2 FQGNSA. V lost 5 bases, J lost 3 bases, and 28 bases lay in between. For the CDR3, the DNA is TGTGCCAGCAGCCTAGGTGGCAGGGGGCTACGAGCGGGGAAAGAGACCCAGTACTTC. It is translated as CASSLGGRGLRAGKETQYF.

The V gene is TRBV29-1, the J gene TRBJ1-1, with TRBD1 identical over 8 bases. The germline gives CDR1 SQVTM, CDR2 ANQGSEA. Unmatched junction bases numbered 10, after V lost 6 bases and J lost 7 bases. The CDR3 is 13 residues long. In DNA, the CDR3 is TGCAGCGTGGCCGGGACAGGTAATTATGAAGCTTTCTTT. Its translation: CSVAGTGNYEAFF. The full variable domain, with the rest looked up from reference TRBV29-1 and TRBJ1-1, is SAVISQKPSRDICQRGTSLTIQCQVDSQVTMMFWYRQQPGQSLTLIATANQGSEATYESGFVIDKFPISRPNLTFSTLTVSNMSPEDSSIYLCSVAGTGNYEAFFGQGTRLTVV.

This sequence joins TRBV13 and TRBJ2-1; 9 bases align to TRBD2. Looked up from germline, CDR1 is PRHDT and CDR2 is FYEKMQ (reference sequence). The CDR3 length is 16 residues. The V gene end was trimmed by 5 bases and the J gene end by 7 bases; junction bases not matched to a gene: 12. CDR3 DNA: TGTGCCAGCAGCACCTACTCGGGACTAGCCGGAAATGAGCAGTTCTTC. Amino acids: CASSTYSGLAGNEQFF.

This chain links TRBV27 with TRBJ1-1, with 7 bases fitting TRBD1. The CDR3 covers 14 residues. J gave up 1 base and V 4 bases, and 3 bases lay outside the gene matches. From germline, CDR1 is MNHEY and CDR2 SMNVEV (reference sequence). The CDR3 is CASSSRQGNTEAFF. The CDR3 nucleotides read TGTGCCAGCAGTTCCCGACAGGGGAACACTGAAGCTTTCTTT.

The DNA of the CDR3 is TGCAGTGCTAGTGTGGGACTAGCGAATGAGCAGTTCTTC. Amino acid sequence: CSASVGLANEQFF. The J gene is TRBJ2-1, the V gene TRBV20-1; 10 nucleotides agree with TRBD2. CDR3 length equals 13 residues. Germline CDR1 is DFQATT and CDR2 is SNEGSKA (reference sequence). V lost 3 bases, J lost 7 bases, and 3 bases stayed unmatched.

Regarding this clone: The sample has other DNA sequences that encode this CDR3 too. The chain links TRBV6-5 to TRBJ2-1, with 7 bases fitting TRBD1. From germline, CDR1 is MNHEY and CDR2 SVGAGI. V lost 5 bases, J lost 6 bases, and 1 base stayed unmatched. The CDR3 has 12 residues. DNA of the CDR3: TGTGCCAGCAGTCCAGGGGGCAATGAGCAGTTCTTC. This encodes CASSPGGNEQFF.

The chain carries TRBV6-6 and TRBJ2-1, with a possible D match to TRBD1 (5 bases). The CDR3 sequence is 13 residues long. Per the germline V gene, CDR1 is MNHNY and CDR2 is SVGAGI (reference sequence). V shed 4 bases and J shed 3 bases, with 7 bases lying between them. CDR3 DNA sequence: TGTGCCAGCAGTTCCGACAGCTACAATGAGCAGTTCTTC. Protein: CASSSDSYNEQFF.

The CDR3, as DNA: TGTGCCGCAAAAAGGGGGCAAGGCACTGAAGCTTTCTTT. Translation: CAAKRGQGTEAFF. This chain connects TRBV6-5 to TRBJ1-1, with 7 bases matching TRBD1. Germline CDR1 MNHEY, CDR2 SVGAGI. This CDR3 is built from 13 residues. V shed 11 bases, J shed 4 bases, and the junction held 10 bases outside the gene matches.

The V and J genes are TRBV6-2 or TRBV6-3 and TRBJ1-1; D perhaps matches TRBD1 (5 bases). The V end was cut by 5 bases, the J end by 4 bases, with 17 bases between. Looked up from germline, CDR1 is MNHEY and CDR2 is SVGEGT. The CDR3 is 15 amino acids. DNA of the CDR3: TGTGCCAGCAGTGACGGGGTCATGGGGGGCACTGAAGCTTTCTTT. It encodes CASSDGVMGGTEAFF.

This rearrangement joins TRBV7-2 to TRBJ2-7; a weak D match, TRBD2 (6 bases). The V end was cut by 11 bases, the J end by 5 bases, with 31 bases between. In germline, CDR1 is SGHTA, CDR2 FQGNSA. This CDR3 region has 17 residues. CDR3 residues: CAPLETSINRLKNEQYV. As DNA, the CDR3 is TGTGCCCCTCTCGAGACTAGTATTAACCGCCTGAAAAACGAGCAGTACGTC.

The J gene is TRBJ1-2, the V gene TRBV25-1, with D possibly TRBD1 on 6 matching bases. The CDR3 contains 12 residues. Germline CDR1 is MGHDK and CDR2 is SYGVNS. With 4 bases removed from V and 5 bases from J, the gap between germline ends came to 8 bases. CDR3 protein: CASSATGYGYTF. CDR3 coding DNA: TGTGCCAGCAGTGCTACAGGGTATGGCTACACCTTC.